This TCR beta chain was found in a study of cytotoxic CD8 clonotypes in ibrutinib-treated CLL. General observations from the study: Baseline clonality was higher than in age-matched healthy donors and moved in step with circulating CD8+ T-cell counts. Clonality rose at ibrutinib response and fell back toward baseline at progression.

V was clipped by 2 bases and J by 7 bases, with 12 bases between them. Germline assignment: CDR1 SGHNT and CDR2 YYREEE (reference sequence). The CDR3 covers 13 residues. On this clone itself: Its target is not known.

Produced via immunoSEQ multiplex PCR; TCRdb's table is partial and in-frame only. This table has about 130,000 clones, approximately 81% appearing once. TCR beta library input comprised around 2 micrograms of genomic DNA from cryopreserved PBMCs. The sample in question was PBMCs, obtained after 12 months of ibrutinib treatment. The chain combines TRBV5-4 with TRBJ1-2, with D perhaps matching TRBD1 (6 bases). The clonotype originates from a human donor with chronic lymphocytic leukemia. The CDR3 reads CASSLSGAAGYTF. CDR3 sequence (DNA): TGTGCCAGCAGCTTATCGGGGGCGGCTGGCTACACCTTC.